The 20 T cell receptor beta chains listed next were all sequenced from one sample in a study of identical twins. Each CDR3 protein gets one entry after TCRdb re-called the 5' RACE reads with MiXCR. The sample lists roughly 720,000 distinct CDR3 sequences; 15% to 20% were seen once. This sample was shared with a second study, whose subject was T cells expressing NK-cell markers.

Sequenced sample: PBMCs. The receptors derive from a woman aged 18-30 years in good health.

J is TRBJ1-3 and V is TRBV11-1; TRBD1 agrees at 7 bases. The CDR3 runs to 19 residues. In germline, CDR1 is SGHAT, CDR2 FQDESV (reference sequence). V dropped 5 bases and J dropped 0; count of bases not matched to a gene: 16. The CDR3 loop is CASSRPRDRAHLSGNTIYF. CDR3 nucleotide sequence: TGTGCCAGCAGCCGACCCCGGGACAGAGCTCACCTCTCTGGAAACACCATATATTTT.

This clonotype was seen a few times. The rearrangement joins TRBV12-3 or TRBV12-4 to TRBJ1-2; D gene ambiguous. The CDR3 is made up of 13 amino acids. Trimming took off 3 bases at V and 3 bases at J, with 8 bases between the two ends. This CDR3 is CASSFPGDYGYTF. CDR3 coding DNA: TGTGCCAGCAGTTTTCCCGGCGACTATGGCTACACCTTC.

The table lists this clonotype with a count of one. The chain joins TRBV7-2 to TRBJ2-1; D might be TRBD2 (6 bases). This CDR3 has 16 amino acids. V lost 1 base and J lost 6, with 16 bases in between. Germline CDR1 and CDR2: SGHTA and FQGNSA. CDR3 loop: CASSLDRDSAPNEQFF. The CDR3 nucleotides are TGTGCCAGCAGCTTAGACCGGGACTCAGCCCCCAATGAGCAGTTCTTC.

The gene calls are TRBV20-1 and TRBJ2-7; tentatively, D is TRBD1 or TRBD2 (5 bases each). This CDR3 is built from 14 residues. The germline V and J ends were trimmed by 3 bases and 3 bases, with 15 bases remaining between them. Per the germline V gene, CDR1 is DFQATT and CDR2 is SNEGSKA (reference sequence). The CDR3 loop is CSASELGVNYEQYF. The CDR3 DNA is TGCAGTGCTAGTGAACTGGGGGTAAACTACGAGCAGTACTTC.

CDR3 loop: CASSKGGYYGYTF. CDR3 coding DNA: TGTGCCAGCAGCAAAGGGGGATACTATGGCTACACCTTC. The chain combines TRBV6-1 with TRBJ1-2; possible D gene TRBD1, 6 bases. Between the trimmed V and J ends, which lost 6 bases and 3 bases, there was a span of 11 bases. The germline CDR1 and CDR2 sequences are MNHNS and SASEGT. The CDR3 length is 13 residues.

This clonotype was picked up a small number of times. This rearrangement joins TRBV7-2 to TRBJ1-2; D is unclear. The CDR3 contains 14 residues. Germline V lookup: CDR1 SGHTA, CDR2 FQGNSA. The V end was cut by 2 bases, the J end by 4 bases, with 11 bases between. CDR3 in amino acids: CASSLNRNFYGYTF. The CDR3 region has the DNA TGTGCCAGCAGCTTAAACAGAAATTTCTATGGCTACACCTTC.

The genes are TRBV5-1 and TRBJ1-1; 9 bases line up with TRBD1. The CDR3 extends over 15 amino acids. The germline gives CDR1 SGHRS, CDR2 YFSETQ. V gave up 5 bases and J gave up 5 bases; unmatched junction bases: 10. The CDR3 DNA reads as TGCGCCAGCAGATTCGGGACAGGGTCGGTAACTGAAGCTTTCTTT. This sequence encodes CASRFGTGSVTEAFF.

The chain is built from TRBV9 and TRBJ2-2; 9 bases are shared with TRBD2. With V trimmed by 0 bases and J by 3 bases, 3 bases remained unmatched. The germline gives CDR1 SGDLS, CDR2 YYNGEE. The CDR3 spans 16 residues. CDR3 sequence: CASSVALAGHTGELFF. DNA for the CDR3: TGTGCCAGCAGCGTAGCCCTAGCGGGGCACACCGGGGAGCTGTTTTTT.

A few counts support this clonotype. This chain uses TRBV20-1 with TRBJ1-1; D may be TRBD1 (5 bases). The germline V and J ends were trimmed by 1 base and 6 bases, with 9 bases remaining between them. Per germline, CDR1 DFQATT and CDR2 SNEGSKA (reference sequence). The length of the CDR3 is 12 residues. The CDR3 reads CSARAGSPEAFF. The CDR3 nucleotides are TGCAGTGCTAGAGCAGGGAGTCCTGAAGCTTTCTTT.

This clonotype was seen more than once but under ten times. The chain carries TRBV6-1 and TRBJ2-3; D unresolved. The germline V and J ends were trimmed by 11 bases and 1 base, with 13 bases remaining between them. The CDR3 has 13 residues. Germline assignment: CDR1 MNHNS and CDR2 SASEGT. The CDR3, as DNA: TGTGCCTATCAAAAGGCGGGCACAGATACGCAGTATTTT. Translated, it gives CAYQKAGTDTQYF.

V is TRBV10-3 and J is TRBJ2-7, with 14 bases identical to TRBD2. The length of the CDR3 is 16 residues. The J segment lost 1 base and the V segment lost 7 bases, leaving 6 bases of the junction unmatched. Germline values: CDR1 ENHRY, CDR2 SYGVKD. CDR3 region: CAITPGLAGVSYEQYF. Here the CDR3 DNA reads TGTGCCATCACACCGGGACTAGCGGGGGTATCCTACGAGCAGTACTTC.

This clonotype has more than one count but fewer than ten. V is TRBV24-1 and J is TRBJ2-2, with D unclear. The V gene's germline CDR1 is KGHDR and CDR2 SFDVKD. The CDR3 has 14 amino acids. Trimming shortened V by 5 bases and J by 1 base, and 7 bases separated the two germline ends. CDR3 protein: CATSGAGNTGELFF. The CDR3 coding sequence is TGTGCCACCAGTGGAGCAGGGAACACCGGGGAGCTGTTTTTT.

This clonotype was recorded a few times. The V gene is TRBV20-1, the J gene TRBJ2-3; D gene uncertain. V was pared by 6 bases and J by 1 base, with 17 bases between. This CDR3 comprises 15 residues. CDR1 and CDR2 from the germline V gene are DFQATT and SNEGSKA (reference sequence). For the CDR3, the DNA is TGCAGTGCCCTCGGGCGCCCCGAGGGCACAGATACGCAGTATTTT. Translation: CSALGRPEGTDTQYF.

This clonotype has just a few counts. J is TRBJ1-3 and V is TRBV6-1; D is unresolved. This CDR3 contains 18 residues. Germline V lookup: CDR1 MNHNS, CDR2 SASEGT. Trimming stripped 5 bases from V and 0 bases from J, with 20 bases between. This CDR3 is CASSQVPLRASSGNTIYF. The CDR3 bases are TGTGCCAGCAGTCAGGTACCCCTACGAGCCAGCTCTGGAAACACCATATATTTT.

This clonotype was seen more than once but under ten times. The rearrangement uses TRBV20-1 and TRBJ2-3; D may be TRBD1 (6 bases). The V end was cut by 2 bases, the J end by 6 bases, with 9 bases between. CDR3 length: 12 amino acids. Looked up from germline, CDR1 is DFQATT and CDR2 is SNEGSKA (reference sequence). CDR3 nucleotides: TGCAGTGCTAGAACAGGGATTGATACGCAGTATTTT. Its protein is CSARTGIDTQYF.

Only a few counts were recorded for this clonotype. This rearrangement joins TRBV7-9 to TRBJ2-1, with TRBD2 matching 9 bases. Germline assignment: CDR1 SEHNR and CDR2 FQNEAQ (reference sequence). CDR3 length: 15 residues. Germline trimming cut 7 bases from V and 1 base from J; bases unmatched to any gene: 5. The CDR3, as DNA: TGTGCCAGCACCCTGACTAGCGGTTCCTACAATGAGCAGTTCTTC. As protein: CASTLTSGSYNEQFF.

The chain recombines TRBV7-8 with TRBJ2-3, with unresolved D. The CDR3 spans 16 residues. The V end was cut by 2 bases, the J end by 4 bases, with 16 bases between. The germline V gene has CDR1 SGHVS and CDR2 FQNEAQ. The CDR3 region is CASSLRRLPDADTQYF. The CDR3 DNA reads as TGTGCCAGCAGCTTACGTCGCCTACCCGACGCAGATACGCAGTATTTT. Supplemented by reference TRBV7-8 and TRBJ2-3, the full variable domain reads GAGVSQSPRYKVAKRGQDVALRCDPISGHVSLFWYQQALGQGPEFLTYFQNEAQLDKSGLPSDRFFAERPEGSVSTLKIQRTQQEDSAVYLCASSLRRLPDADTQYFGPGTRLTVL.

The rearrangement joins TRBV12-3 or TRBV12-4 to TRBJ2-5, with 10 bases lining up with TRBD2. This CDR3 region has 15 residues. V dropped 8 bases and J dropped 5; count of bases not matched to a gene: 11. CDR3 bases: TGTGCCAGCCGTCAGTTTGCTAGCGGGGGTGAGACCCAGTACTTC. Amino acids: CASRQFASGGETQYF.

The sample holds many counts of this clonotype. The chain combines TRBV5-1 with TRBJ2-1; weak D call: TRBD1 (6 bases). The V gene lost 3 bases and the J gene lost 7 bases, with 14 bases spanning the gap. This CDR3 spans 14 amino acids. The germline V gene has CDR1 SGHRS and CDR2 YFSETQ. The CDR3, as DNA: TGCGCCAGCAGCTGGGGGCAGACAGATAATGAGCAGTTCTTC. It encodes CASSWGQTDNEQFF.

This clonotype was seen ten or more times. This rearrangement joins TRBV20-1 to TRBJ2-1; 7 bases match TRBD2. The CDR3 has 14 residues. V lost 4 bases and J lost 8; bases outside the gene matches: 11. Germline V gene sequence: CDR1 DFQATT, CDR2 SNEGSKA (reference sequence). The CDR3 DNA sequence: TGCAGTGCTATACGACTAGCCCTTGAGGATGAGCAGTTCTTC. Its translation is CSAIRLALEDEQFF.